One and the same sample provided the 27 T cell receptor beta chains below, sequenced in a study of cytomegalovirus exposure and HLA in healthy donors. It was with 60 Vbeta and 13 Jbeta primers that the PCR ran. TCRdb keeps only in-frame clones here, not all; method: immunoSEQ multiplex PCR. The table lists about 160,000 clones, about four fifths of them singletons. Input material: PBMCs. The source of these receptors is a woman under 30 in good health and CMV-seronegative.

The rearrangement uses TRBV4-2 and TRBJ2-1; 7 bases fit TRBD1. J gave up 0 bases and V 4 bases, and 6 bases lay outside the gene matches. CDR3 size: 16 residues. Germline V gene lookup returns CDR1 LGHNA and CDR2 YNFKEQ. CDR3 residues: CASSPPTGYSYNEQFF. In nucleotides, the CDR3 is TGTGCCAGCAGCCCCCCGACAGGGTACTCCTACAATGAGCAGTTCTTC.

This clone was detected a few times. The V and J genes are TRBV5-1 and TRBJ1-1; D unresolved. V gave up 0 bases and J gave up 1 base, with 7 bases separating them. The CDR3 has 14 residues. Germline loops: CDR1 SGHRS, CDR2 YFSETQ. The DNA for the CDR3 is TGCGCCAGCAGCTTGGGCGGCGCGAACACTGAAGCTTTCTTT. Its translation: CASSLGGANTEAFF.

The chain couples TRBV2 to TRBJ2-5, with 9 bases fitting TRBD1. The J call may be mistaken, given a closer DNA end match to TRBJ2-7. This CDR3 region has 17 residues. CDR1 and CDR2 (germline): SNHLY, FYNNEI. CDR3 sequence: CASSDTPDRGASYEQYF. CDR3 DNA sequence: TGTGCCAGCAGCGACACCCCGGACAGGGGCGCCAGCTACGAGCAGTACTTC.

DNA for the CDR3: TGTGCCAGCAGTGAAGCAGGGGACAATGAGCAGTTCTTC. Translated, it gives CASSEAGDNEQFF. The chain couples TRBV6-1 to TRBJ2-1, with a tentative D call TRBD1 (5 bases). This CDR3 region has 13 residues. The V gene's germline CDR1 is MNHNS and CDR2 SASEGT. V shed 0 bases and J shed 5 bases, with 5 bases lying between them.

This chain joins TRBV5-8 and TRBJ1-2; 7 positions agree with TRBD1. The CDR3 is 14 residues long. The germline V gene has CDR1 SGHTS and CDR2 YDEGEE. The V segment lost 6 bases and the J segment 0 bases; nucleotides outside the gene matches: 5. The CDR3 sequence is CASIQGGSNYGYTF. CDR3 sequence (DNA): TGTGCCAGCATCCAGGGGGGATCTAACTATGGCTACACCTTC.

The chain combines TRBV6-5 with TRBJ1-4; D not resolved. V was shortened by 0 bases and J by 0 bases, with 5 bases between the two germline ends. The CDR3 has 15 amino acids. The germline V gene encodes CDR1 MNHEY and CDR2 SVGAGI. The CDR3 DNA sequence: TGTGCCAGCAGTTACTCGGCGGCAACTAATGAAAAACTGTTTTTT. This translates into CASSYSAATNEKLFF.

The CDR3 here is CASSPTGMRETQYF. The CDR3 DNA reads TGTGCCAGCAGCCCGACAGGGATGCGGGAGACCCAGTACTTC. The chain carries TRBV7-3 and TRBJ2-5; 7 nucleotides agree with TRBD1. This CDR3 has 14 residues. The germline gives CDR1 SGHTA, CDR2 FQGTGA. The V and J ends lost 5 bases and 5 bases, in that order; junction bases with no gene match: 8.

The chain links TRBV7-2 to TRBJ1-2; D remains ambiguous. V gave up 5 bases and J gave up 6 bases, with 13 bases separating them. This CDR3 has 13 residues. The germline CDR1 and CDR2 sequences are SGHTA and FQGNSA. CDR3 sequence reads: CASSPGIGHGYTF. Written as DNA, the CDR3 is TGTGCCAGCAGCCCCGGGATAGGGCATGGCTACACCTTC.

The chain links TRBV6-1 to TRBJ2-3; maybe TRBD2 (5 bases). This CDR3 contains 15 residues. The V gene's germline CDR1 is MNHNS and CDR2 SASEGT. V was pared by 1 base and J by 4 bases, with 12 bases between. CDR3 bases: TGTGCCAGCAGTGAAGACGCGGGTACGGCAGATACGCAGTATTTT. Its translation: CASSEDAGTADTQYF.

The CDR3 protein is CASSASRPTDTQYF. The CDR3 bases are TGTGCCAGCAGTGCGTCCCGTCCCACAGATACGCAGTATTTT. This chain uses TRBV28 with TRBJ2-3; D is uncertain. The germline V gene encodes CDR1 MDHEN and CDR2 SYDVKM. Trimming shortened V by 5 bases and J by 2 bases, and 11 bases separated the two germline ends. The CDR3 extends over 14 amino acids.

This clone was seen a single time. For the CDR3, the DNA is TGTGCCAGTGATTTGGGGCCCTCCTACGAGCAGTACTTC. Encoded protein: CASDLGPSYEQYF. The chain recombines TRBV6-1 with TRBJ2-7; a possible D gene is TRBD1 (5 bases). The V gene lost 9 bases and the J gene lost 0 bases, with 12 bases spanning the gap. Germline CDR1 is MNHNS and CDR2 is SASEGT. CDR3 length equals 13 residues.

CDR3 sequence reads: CASSESSSDTQYF. Here the CDR3 DNA reads TGTGCCAGCAGTGAGAGCTCCTCGGATACGCAGTATTTT. The chain recombines TRBV6-4 with TRBJ2-3; D ambiguous. CDR1 is MRHNA and CDR2 is SNTAGT in the germline V gene. V gave up 3 bases and J gave up 6 bases, with 10 bases separating them. CDR3 length equals 13 residues.

V gene TRBV4-1 combines with J gene TRBJ2-7, with TRBD1 matching 8 bases. Germline V gene lookup returns CDR1 MGHRA and CDR2 YSYEKL. There are 17 residues in the CDR3. The J segment lost 6 bases and the V segment lost 2 bases, leaving 15 bases of the junction unmatched. As DNA, the CDR3 is TGCGCCAGCAGCCAATCTCTAGGAGGCAGGGGGCAAGCCGAGCAGTACTTC. Encoded protein: CASSQSLGGRGQAEQYF.

The chain joins TRBV6-4 to TRBJ2-1; possible D gene TRBD2, 6 bases. Looked up from germline, CDR1 is MRHNA and CDR2 is SNTAGT. V shed 0 bases and J shed 2 bases, with 11 bases lying between them. CDR3 length equals 16 residues. CDR3 amino acids: CASSDSGRDPYNEQFF. Written as DNA, the CDR3 is TGTGCCAGCAGTGACTCGGGGCGGGACCCCTACAATGAGCAGTTCTTC.

This rearrangement joins TRBV7-8 to TRBJ2-1, with D maybe TRBD2 (5 bases). The CDR3 has 15 residues. Trimming left V 3 bases short and J 6 bases short, with 15 bases between. Germline V lookup: CDR1 SGHVS, CDR2 FQNEAQ. CDR3 sequence: CASSFPGILSNEQFF. The CDR3 nucleotides read TGTGCCAGCAGCTTCCCCGGGATACTATCCAATGAGCAGTTCTTC.

The chain uses TRBV6-1 and TRBJ2-1, with D possibly matching TRBD1 (7 bases). Deletions cut 6 bases from V and 5 bases from J, with 11 bases between. The CDR3 spans 13 residues. Germline V gene lookup returns CDR1 MNHNS and CDR2 SASEGT. CDR3 nucleotides: TGTGCCAGCAGGCGGAGGGGGCACAATGAGCAGTTCTTC. It yields the protein CASRRRGHNEQFF.

V gene TRBV18 combines with J gene TRBJ2-2; D is ambiguous. V gave up 3 bases and J gave up 8 bases, with 16 bases separating them. The CDR3 is made up of 15 amino acids. Germline CDR1 is KGHSH and CDR2 is LQKENI. The CDR3 loop is CASSPSGEARGELFF. The DNA of the CDR3 is TGTGCCAGCTCACCCTCGGGTGAAGCGCGAGGGGAGCTGTTTTTT.

The V and J genes are TRBV13 and TRBJ2-3; 7 bases map to TRBD2. The CDR3 loop spans 15 amino acids. Germline CDR1 PRHDT, CDR2 FYEKMQ (reference sequence). V shed 5 bases and J 2 bases; nucleotides not matched to a gene: 7. CDR3 coding DNA: TGTGCCAGCAGCAGACCGGGACTATACACAGATACGCAGTATTTT. Its protein is CASSRPGLYTDTQYF. Full variable domain (missing parts from reference TRBV13 and TRBJ2-3): AAGVIQSPRHLIKEKRETATLKCYPIPRHDTVYWYQQGPGQDPQFLISFYEKMQSDKGSIPDRFSAQQFSDYHSELNMSSLELGDSALYFCASSRPGLYTDTQYFGPGTRLTVL.

This chain connects TRBV4-3 to TRBJ1-4, with TRBD1 identical over 9 bases. The CDR3 is made up of 22 amino acids. J lost 4 bases, V lost 0 bases, and 21 bases had no gene match. Germline V CDR1 and CDR2: LGHNA, YSLEER. The CDR3 DNA follows: TGCGCCAGCAGCCAAGATTTATCACAGGGGGCTCCCCCCCATTTAGGTAATGAAAAACTGTTTTTT. This sequence encodes CASSQDLSQGAPPHLGNEKLFF.

To note about this clone: One junction end does not reproduce the germline sequence, and a read error may be involved. The chain recombines TRBV7-7 with TRBJ2-7, with D perhaps matching TRBD2 (5 bases). Germline-derived CDR1 and CDR2 are SSHAT and FNYEAQ (reference sequence). This CDR3 is built from 13 residues. CDR3 in amino acids: CASSLLSGYEQYF. The CDR3 DNA reads TGTGCTAGCAGCCTTCTGTCGGGGTATGAGCAGTACTTC.

The sample holds one count of this clone. This chain links TRBV30 with TRBJ1-2, with TRBD1 matching 8 bases. CDR1 and CDR2 (germline): GTSNPN, SVGIG (reference sequence). The CDR3 is 12 amino acids. Unmatched junction bases numbered 6, after V lost 5 bases and J lost 7 bases. The CDR3 DNA reads TGTGCCTGGCAGGGGGCGCGAGGTGGCTACACCTTC. Amino acids: CAWQGARGGYTF.

The chain carries TRBV6-1 and TRBJ2-7, with TRBD2 identical over 12 bases. V trimming: 8 bases; J trimming: 1 base; junction bases outside the gene matches: 6. The V gene's germline CDR1 is MNHNS and CDR2 SASEGT. This CDR3 is 15 amino acids long. CDR3 sequence: CASAALAGGSYEQYF. The CDR3 nucleotides read TGTGCCAGCGCCGCGCTAGCGGGGGGGTCCTACGAGCAGTACTTC.

The J gene is TRBJ1-1, the V gene TRBV28, with TRBD1 matching over 8 bases. CDR3 length equals 15 residues. CDR1 MDHEN and CDR2 SYDVKM come from the germline V gene. V dropped 6 bases and J dropped 1; count of bases not matched to a gene: 7. The CDR3 region has the DNA TGTGCCAGCAGCACTAAACAGGGGGAGAACACTGAAGCTTTCTTT. It translates to CASSTKQGENTEAFF.

The chain links TRBV28 to TRBJ2-7, with 8 positions matching TRBD1. From germline, CDR1 is MDHEN and CDR2 SYDVKM. Trimming removed 8 bases from V and 2 bases from J; junction bases left unmatched: 5. The CDR3 is 13 residues long. The CDR3: CASDGQGTYEQYF. Written as DNA, the CDR3 is TGTGCCAGCGATGGACAGGGAACCTACGAGCAGTACTTC.

The chain joins TRBV29-1 to TRBJ1-1, with TRBD1 matching 9 bases. J was trimmed by 3 bases and V by 5 bases; bases with no gene match: 10. The CDR3 runs 15 residues. CDR1 is SQVTM and CDR2 is ANQGSEA in the germline V gene. The CDR3 sequence: CSVTRTGVGDTEAFF. The CDR3 nucleotides are TGCAGCGTTACCAGGACAGGGGTTGGGGACACTGAAGCTTTCTTT.

The chain is built from TRBV6-5 and TRBJ2-5, with D tentatively TRBD1 (5 bases). The CDR3 loop spans 15 amino acids. Germline CDR1 reads MNHEY; CDR2 reads SVGAGI. V gave up 0 bases and J gave up 0 bases, with 8 bases separating them. The CDR3 DNA reads as TGTGCCAGCAGTTACTCCGGCAGGGACCAAGAGACCCAGTACTTC. As protein: CASSYSGRDQETQYF.

The V gene is TRBV5-1, the J gene TRBJ2-5; D is perhaps TRBD2 (6 bases). Near its end, the DNA agrees better with TRBJ2-7, so the J call may be wrong. This CDR3 region has 14 residues. CDR1 and CDR2 (germline): SGHRS, YFSETQ. CDR3 nucleotide sequence: TGCGCCAGCAGCTTGGGCGGGATTTCCTACGAGCAGTACTTC. This gives the protein CASSLGGISYEQYF.